The sequence of this T cell receptor beta chain was determined in a study of cytomegalovirus exposure and HLA in healthy donors. CDR1 and CDR2 from the germline V gene are LNHDA and SQIVND (reference sequence). Losses at the gene ends were 4 bases for V and 1 base for J; bases not matched to a gene: 5. The CDR3 sequence is 16 residues long. PCR was performed using 60 Vbeta and 13 Jbeta primers. Libraries were prepared by immunoSEQ multiplex PCR; TCRdb keeps only in-frame clonotypes and omits some of them. The table has approximately 150,000 clones, under 90% seen once. Study-level results: Testing in vitro showed a few CMV-associated chains specific for CMV antigens.

Comments on this clone: The target antigen is unknown.

The receptor's source is a man aged 25 to 40 in good health and CMV-seropositive. What was sequenced was PBMCs. The chain recombines TRBV19 with TRBJ2-3; 10 bases map to TRBD2. CDR3 sequence (DNA): TGTGCCAGTAGTACAATGCTAGCGGGAGGCACAGATACGCAGTATTTT. Its protein is CASSTMLAGGTDTQYF. The full variable domain, in which reference TRBV19 and TRBJ2-3 provide the parts outside the CDR3, is DGGITQSPKYLFRKEGQNVTLSCEQNLNHDAMYWYRQDPGQGLRLIYYSQIVNDFQKGDIAEGYSVSREKKESFPLTVTSAQKNPTAFYLCASSTMLAGGTDTQYFGPGTRLTVL.